This T cell receptor beta chain was sequenced in a study of shared clonotypes between healthy human individuals. Terminally differentiated effector memory CD45RA+ cells were excluded from the naive CD8 cells, which were CD45RO-negative and positively selected for CCR7. Adult donors, all healthy and HIV-negative, had no recent acute infections or vaccinations. Per the original methods: For the immunoSEQ data, sequences were junction-only without quality scores, so filtering differed. The repertoire was sequenced with immunoSEQ multiplex PCR; TCRdb's copy has only in-frame clones and lacks some. That table supplies the V and J calls and clone size; D and trimming were determined from the DNA. Of roughly 2.1 million clones in the sample, about 92% are singletons; the top ten hold more than 1.5%. This clonotype was sampled from a man between 18 and 29 years old in good health. Some clones in this sample may be carry-over from other donors' samples. The sequencing sample was made of naive CD8+ T cells from PBMCs.

The CDR3 spells CASSLRTGGPLKETQYF. CDR3 DNA sequence: TGTGCCAGCAGTTTAAGGACAGGGGGCCCCCTGAAAGAGACCCAGTACTTC. The chain combines TRBV27 with TRBJ2-5, with 11 bases identical to TRBD1. The ends lost 2 bases at V and 3 bases at J; junction bases unmatched: 8. The germline gives CDR1 MNHEY, CDR2 SMNVEV (reference sequence). This CDR3 is 17 amino acids long.